This is a list of T cell receptor beta chains from one sample in a study of blood T cell repertoires in COVID-19. The table came from immunoSEQ multiplex PCR; TCRdb's copy has only in-frame clones and leaves some out. This sample has some 160,000 clones; under 90% occur once, and the top ten carry roughly 2%. The sample comprised peripheral blood. The receptors here all came from a woman aged 80 or over with acute or convalescent COVID-19. Both conserved end residues are part of each CDR3. The order of the fields is CDR3 DNA, CDR3 protein, D gene, clone size, J gene, CDR3 length, V gene. A D gene is named only where the DNA matches it firmly. Clone size is not always given. Where it is, it says once, few, many or a class for expanded clones.

DNA: TGCAGCGTTGAAGATCGGCGGAACAATGAGCAGTTCTTC
CDR3: CSVEDRRNNEQFF
D: NA
size: NA
J: TRBJ2-1
length: 13
V: TRBV29-1

DNA: TGTGCCATCAGTGAGGGGGTGGGGAGATCTAACTATGGCTACACCTTC
CDR3: CAISEGVGRSNYGYTF
D: NA
size: few
J: TRBJ1-2
length: 16
V: TRBV10-3

DNA: TGTGCCAGTGCCCCGGGACAGAACTACGAGCAGTACTTC
CDR3: CASAPGQNYEQYF
D: TRBD1
size: NA
J: TRBJ2-7
length: 13
V: TRBV19

DNA: TGTGCCAGCAGTTCAGGGATTCGTGGCTACACCTTC
CDR3: CASSSGIRGYTF
D: NA
size: NA
J: TRBJ1-2
length: 12
V: TRBV2

DNA: TGTGCCAGCAGCGTATGGGGGGGACCCACAGATACGCAGTATTTT
CDR3: CASSVWGGPTDTQYF
D: TRBD2
size: NA
J: TRBJ2-3
length: 15
V: TRBV9

DNA: TGTGCTAGCAGCCGAACAGGAGCAACTAATGAAAAACTGTTTTTT
CDR3: CASSRTGATNEKLFF
D: NA
size: NA
J: TRBJ1-4
length: 15
V: TRBV7-7

DNA: TGTGCCAGCAGCAAACAGGGGGATGTCACATCCTACGAGCAGTACTTC
CDR3: CASSKQGDVTSYEQYF
D: NA
size: NA
J: TRBJ2-7
length: 16
V: TRBV21-1

DNA: TGCGCCAGCAGCCAAGAACGGGGGGGCTGGAAGTTCTTC
CDR3: CASSQERGGWKFF
D: TRBD2
size: NA
J: TRBJ2-1
length: 13
V: TRBV4-1

DNA: TGTGCCATTTCACAGGGTAGGGGTTACGAGCAGTACTTC
CDR3: CAISQGRGYEQYF
D: NA
size: NA
J: TRBJ2-7
length: 13
V: TRBV2

DNA: TGTGCCAGCTCACCACTTCCGGACAGGGGGGTCGAGCAGTACTTC
CDR3: CASSPLPDRGVEQYF
D: TRBD1
size: NA
J: TRBJ2-7
length: 15
V: TRBV18

DNA: TGTGCCTGGAGTAGAAGGGAACAGGTGCCTTTTGCAGCTTTCTTT
CDR3: CAWSRREQVPFAAFF
D: NA
size: NA
J: TRBJ1-1
length: 15
V: TRBV30

DNA: TGTGCCAGCAGCCAAGTCGGGACAAACACTGAAGCTTTCTTT
CDR3: CASSQVGTNTEAFF
D: NA
size: NA
J: TRBJ1-1
length: 14
V: TRBV3-1/TRBV3-2

DNA: TGCGCCAGCAGCCAAGAAAGAGGTCTTGGGGGAGGTAGGCAAGAGACCCAGTACTTC
CDR3: CASSQERGLGGGRQETQYF
D: NA
size: NA
J: TRBJ2-5
length: 19
V: TRBV4-1

DNA: TGTGCCAGTAGGGACAGGGGGTTTACCGGGGAGCTGTTTTTT
CDR3: CASRDRGFTGELFF
D: TRBD1
size: NA
J: TRBJ2-2
length: 14
V: TRBV19

DNA: TGTGCCAGCAGTGAGGGACAGGGGGCTGAAAAACTGTTTTTT
CDR3: CASSEGQGAEKLFF
D: TRBD1
size: NA
J: TRBJ1-4
length: 14
V: TRBV6-4

DNA: TGTGCCAGCAGTTACCTCGTCTCTGGGGCCAACGTCCTGACTTTC
CDR3: CASSYLVSGANVLTF
D: NA
size: NA
J: TRBJ2-6
length: 15
V: TRBV6-2/TRBV6-3

DNA: TGTGCCAGTAGTATAGCGGGGGGGGCCCAGCATTTT
CDR3: CASSIAGGAQHF
D: NA
size: NA
J: TRBJ1-5
length: 12
V: TRBV19

DNA: TGTGCCAGCAGCCAATTCCAGGGGGGTAAAAGCTCCTACAATGAGCAGTTCTTC
CDR3: CASSQFQGGKSSYNEQFF
D: NA
size: NA
J: TRBJ2-1
length: 18
V: TRBV3-1/TRBV3-2

DNA: TGTGCCAGCAGCTTAGGAACAGGCTCGTCCTATAATTCACCCCTCCACTTT
CDR3: CASSLGTGSSYNSPLHF
D: NA
size: once
J: TRBJ1-6
length: 17
V: TRBV11-2

DNA: TGTGCCAGCTCACCGGCTGGAGATCAGCCCCAGCATTTT
CDR3: CASSPAGDQPQHF
D: NA
size: NA
J: TRBJ1-5
length: 13
V: TRBV18